The clone carrying this T cell receptor beta chain was picked up one time. This record comes from a study of cytomegalovirus exposure and HLA in healthy donors. The V segment lost 4 bases and the J segment 10 bases; nucleotides outside the gene matches: 7. From germline, CDR1 is LNHDA and CDR2 SQIVND (reference sequence). This CDR3 is built from 14 residues. The PCR employed 60 Vbeta primers together with 13 Jbeta primers. The method was immunoSEQ multiplex PCR; TCRdb's version includes in-frame clones alone and lacks a portion of them. This table holds under 200,000 clones, more than 65% found once. The clonotype originates from a woman aged 45-60 years in good health and CMV-seronegative. Source material: PBMCs. The chain joins TRBV19 to TRBJ1-4, with 9 nucleotides matching TRBD1. The CDR3 here is CASSTDRGIGKLFF. The CDR3 DNA follows: TGTGCCAGTAGTACGGACAGGGGTATTGGAAAACTGTTTTTT.